This T cell receptor (beta chain) was found in a study of cytomegalovirus exposure and HLA in healthy donors. About this clone: The antigen remains unidentified.

The study's findings and limits: Reportedly, cytomegalovirus status was diagnosed with high sensitivity and specificity. Testing in vitro showed a few CMV-associated chains specific for CMV antigens.

The CDR3 covers 14 residues. Germline V lookup: CDR1 LNHDA, CDR2 SQIVND (reference sequence). With V trimmed by 6 bases and J by 7 bases, 8 bases remained unmatched. Libraries were prepared by immunoSEQ multiplex PCR; TCRdb keeps only in-frame clonotypes and omits some of them. The table has under 110,000 clones, roughly 90% seen once. The clonotype comes from a woman between 18 and 29 years old in good health and CMV-seropositive. This chain uses TRBV19 with TRBJ1-1; TRBD1 aligns across 10 bases. Sequenced material: PBMCs. CDR3 in amino acids: CASRKTGGLVEAFF. In DNA form, the CDR3 reads TGTGCCAGTAGGAAGACAGGGGGCTTGGTTGAAGCTTTCTTT. The full variable domain, its missing parts supplied by reference TRBV19 and TRBJ1-1, is DGGITQSPKYLFRKEGQNVTLSCEQNLNHDAMYWYRQDPGQGLRLIYYSQIVNDFQKGDIAEGYSVSREKKESFPLTVTSAQKNPTAFYLCASRKTGGLVEAFFGQGTRLTVV.